This entry concerns a single TCR beta chain. The data originate from a study of T cells expressing NK-cell markers. The CDR3 has 12 residues. From germline, CDR1 is MGHRA and CDR2 YSYEKL. Using the 5' RACE reads, TCRdb records one entry per CDR3 protein without DNA. The sample holds some 140,000 distinct CDR3 sequences. The chain employs TRBV4-1 and TRBJ2-5. This TCR was sampled from a woman between 50 and 59 years old in good health. Sequenced: blood T cells: a sorted CD56 or NKG2C T cell subset, CD4+ or CD8+ T cells, or bulk PBMC T cells (not recorded which). Here the CDR3 reads CASSHMTETQYF.